The 26 T cell receptor beta chains listed next were all sequenced from one sample in a study of T cells in women clearing cervical HPV infection. Sequencing was performed with immunoSEQ multiplex PCR; in TCRdb, only in-frame clones are kept and a portion is missing. The sample holds tens of thousands of clones. The sample consisted of blood buffy coat. The receptor source for this set is a woman between 18 and 69 years old with a cervical HPV16 infection that either progressed to CIN3+ or cleared (not recorded which).

In the case of this clone: The read halts 3 residues ahead of the CDR3 end, with the missing end drawn from the germline J gene. The chain carries TRBV5-1 and TRBJ2-1, with 10 nucleotides matching TRBD2. The CDR3 consists of 16 residues. From germline, CDR1 is SGHRS and CDR2 YFSETQ. V was clipped by 1 base and J by 7 bases; unmatched bases: 8. The CDR3 is CASSLPGTSASNEQFF. The sequenced CDR3 bases are TGCGCCAGCAGCTTGCCCGGGACTAGCGCGTCGAATGAG.

Comment on this clone: Read coverage stops 3 residues before the CDR3 terminus; the germline J gene supplies the remainder. The chain has TRBV6-2 or TRBV6-3 and TRBJ2-3, with D possibly matching TRBD1 (5 bases). The germline V gene encodes CDR1 MNHEY and CDR2 SVGEGT. The CDR3 runs 15 residues. The covered CDR3 bases are TGTGCCAGCAAAGAGTGGACCCCAGGGAAAGAGACG. Protein sequence: CASKEWTPGKET. The entire CDR3 is CASKEWTPGKETQYF.

In the case of this clone: The read gets to within 3 residues of the CDR3 end, and the germline J gene fills in the rest. J is TRBJ2-7 and V is TRBV30; 9 nucleotides agree with TRBD1. Germline V gives CDR1 GTSNPN, CDR2 SVGIG (reference sequence). V shed 7 bases and J 3 bases; nucleotides not matched to a gene: 7. This CDR3 is 13 amino acids long. The covered CDR3 bases are TGTGCCTTAAGTGGACAGGGGATCTACGAG. Translated, it gives CALSGQGIYE. The whole CDR3 protein is CALSGQGIYEQYF.

For this clone: The read ends 3 residues early relative to the CDR3; the germline J gene fills the gap. This chain uses TRBV30 with TRBJ2-3, with unresolved D. Germline CDR1 is GTSNPN and CDR2 is SVGIG (reference sequence). Trimming took off 2 bases at V and 1 base at J, with 7 bases between the two ends. The CDR3 totals 13 residues. Here the CDR3 reads CAWSIQRTDTQYF. CDR3 bases read: TGTGCCTGGAGTATACAACGCACAGATACG.

Note on this clone: The CDR3 goes on 3 residues after the read ends, and that part is filled in from the germline J gene. The V and J genes are TRBV2 and TRBJ2-7, with D perhaps TRBD1 (6 bases). Trimming shortened V by 3 bases and J by 4 bases, and 13 bases separated the two germline ends. The CDR3 spans 14 residues. Germline CDR1 reads SNHLY; CDR2 reads FYNNEI. The sequenced CDR3 bases are TGTGCCAGCAGTGAGGGCAGGGGAAGGTACGAG. The encoded protein is CASSEGRGRYE. From start to end, the CDR3 is CASSEGRGRYEQYF.

Concerning this clone: The CDR3 goes on 3 residues after the read ends, and that part is filled in from the germline J gene. The rearrangement joins TRBV11-3 to TRBJ2-1, with 8 bases that match TRBD2. V lost 0 bases, J lost 9 bases, and 4 bases stayed unmatched. Germline assignment: CDR1 SGHNT and CDR2 YENEEA. This CDR3 has 14 amino acids. CDR3 DNA, as far as it was read: TGTGCCAGCAGCTTAGAGGCGGGAGGTGGTGAG. Its translation: CASSLEAGGGE. The full CDR3 reads CASSLEAGGGEQFF.

On this clone: The read stops 3 residues short of the end of the CDR3; the missing end is completed from the germline J gene. The V and J genes are TRBV20-1 and TRBJ2-2; 12 bases line up with TRBD2. The germline gives CDR1 DFQATT, CDR2 SNEGSKA (reference sequence). V shed 6 bases, J shed 5 bases, and the junction held 7 bases outside the gene matches. The CDR3 is 15 residues long. The CDR3 sequence: CSAWTSGAGTGELFF. The sequenced part of the CDR3 DNA is TGCAGTGCGTGGACTAGCGGGGCCGGGACCGGGGAG.

A word on this clone: Read sequence stops 3 residues before the CDR3 end, and the germline J gene provides the missing end. The chain combines TRBV7-3 with TRBJ2-2; perhaps TRBD2 as D (6 bases). Germline V gene sequence: CDR1 SGHTA, CDR2 FQGTGA. Deletions cut 3 bases from V and 4 bases from J, with 15 bases between. CDR3 length: 16 amino acids. Here the CDR3 reads CASSFGLMGGTGELFF. CDR3 DNA, as far as it was read: TGTGCCAGCAGCTTCGGACTAATGGGGGGCACCGGGGAG.

Notes on this clone: The read terminates 3 residues ahead of where the CDR3 ends, so the germline J gene completes it. The chain has TRBV18 and TRBJ2-1; TRBD2 agrees at 13 bases. In germline, CDR1 is KGHSH, CDR2 LQKENI. J lost 7 bases, V lost 0 bases, and 3 bases had no gene match. The CDR3 loop spans 16 amino acids. This chain's CDR3 is CASSPPGLAGSNEQFF. CDR3 bases read: TGTGCCAGCTCACCACCGGGACTAGCGGGGTCAAATGAG. Drawing the rest from reference TRBV18 and TRBJ2-1, the complete variable domain is NAGVMQNPRHLVRRRGQEARLRCSPMKGHSHVYWYRQLPEEGLKFMVYLQKENIIDESGMPKERFSAEFPKEGPSILRIQQVVRGDSAAYFCASSPPGLAGSNEQFFGPGTRLTVL.

Of note for this clone: The read falls 3 residues short of the CDR3 end, and the missing part is taken from the germline J gene. The chain recombines TRBV12-3 or TRBV12-4 with TRBJ2-3; D gene unclear. The CDR3 is 13 amino acids. The V end lost 3 bases, the J end lost 6 bases, and 10 bases lay between the germline ends. The CDR3 loop reads CASSFERWDTQYF. Partial CDR3 DNA: TGTGCCAGCAGTTTCGAAAGGTGGGATACG.

As for this clone: The CDR3 end falls 3 residues outside the read, so it is completed with the germline J gene. V and J are TRBV2 and TRBJ1-2; D is perhaps TRBD1 (5 bases). Germline V gene sequence: CDR1 SNHLY, CDR2 FYNNEI. There are 10 residues in the CDR3. CDR3 region: CASSLGGYTF. The part of the CDR3 DNA that was read is TGTGCCAGCAGCCTCGGGGGA.

Comments on this clone: The CDR3 end lies 3 residues beyond the end of the read and is filled in from the germline J gene. The V call is TRBV7-2, the J call TRBJ1-2; D gene ambiguous. The CDR3 consists of 13 residues. CDR1 and CDR2 from the germline V gene are SGHTA and FQGNSA. The covered CDR3 bases are TGTGCCAGCAGCTTGCGGAGCGCAGATACC. Amino acids: CASSLRSADT. The full-length CDR3 reads as CASSLRSADTYTF.

Incomplete CDR3 DNA: TGTGCCAGCAGCTTCCGGGACAGGGTCAACTATGGC. It specifies CASSFRDRVNYG. The full CDR3 reads CASSFRDRVNYGYTF. This chain connects TRBV5-6 to TRBJ1-2, with 9 bases that match TRBD1. Read data end 3 residues before the CDR3 end; the end is taken from the germline J gene. The CDR3 totals 15 residues. CDR1 and CDR2 (germline): SGHDT, YYEEEE. Unmatched junction bases numbered 4, after V lost 2 bases and J lost 2 bases.

Here the CDR3 reads CSVEVQFRNTQYF. CDR3 DNA (partial): TGCAGCGTTGAAGTACAGTTTCGGAATACG. V is TRBV29-1 and J is TRBJ2-3, with D unclear. Coverage ceases 3 residues before the CDR3 finishes, and the germline J gene fills in the end. CDR3 length: 13 amino acids. From germline, CDR1 is SQVTM and CDR2 ANQGSEA. V was cut by 1 base and J by 7 bases, with 12 bases left in between.

As concerns this clone: The read stops 3 residues short of the end of the CDR3; the missing end is completed from the germline J gene. The rearrangement joins TRBV5-1 to TRBJ1-6; 7 bases fit TRBD1. Germline-derived CDR1 and CDR2 are SGHRS and YFSETQ. The CDR3 length is 15 residues. The trim removed 2 bases at V and 5 bases at J, leaving 4 bases unmatched. CDR3 in amino acids: CASSFSTGNNSPLHF. CDR3 DNA (partial): TGCGCCAGCAGCTTCTCGACAGGGAATAATTCACCC.

With respect to this clone: The read terminates 3 residues before the CDR3 end, so the remaining end is supplied by the germline J gene. The chain has TRBV10-3 and TRBJ2-7; the D is unclear. The CDR3 has 12 amino acids. Germline CDR1 reads ENHRY; CDR2 reads SYGVKD. V gave up 2 bases and J gave up 1 base, with 3 bases separating them. The CDR3 sequence is CAISETSYEQYF. The CDR3 bases that were read are TGTGCCATCAGTGAGACTTCCTACGAG.

The sequenced part of the CDR3 DNA is TGTGCCTGGAGTGCCGGGTTCGACACTGAA. It is translated as CAWSAGFDTE. Given in full, the CDR3 is CAWSAGFDTEAFF. This rearrangement joins TRBV30 to TRBJ1-1; D remains unclear. Read data end 3 residues before the CDR3 end; the end is taken from the germline J gene. In germline, CDR1 is GTSNPN, CDR2 SVGIG (reference sequence). Trimming took 1 base from V and 3 from J, leaving 9 bases between them. The CDR3 sequence is 13 residues long.

As regards this clone: The read terminates 3 residues ahead of where the CDR3 ends, so the germline J gene completes it. V and J are TRBV2 and TRBJ2-5, with D perhaps given as TRBD1 or TRBD2 (5 bases each). V lost 4 bases to trimming and J lost 1 base, with 16 bases between them. The length of the CDR3 is 16 residues. CDR1 is SNHLY and CDR2 is FYNNEI in the germline V gene. Incomplete CDR3 DNA: TGTGCCAGCAGTGGAGGGGCCTCAGGGTCCCAAGAGACC. Encoded protein: CASSGGASGSQET. The CDR3 in its entirety is CASSGGASGSQETQYF.

The DNA read from the CDR3 is TGTGCCAGCAGTTCCCGTACGGGGACACAGTACAATGAG. It codes for CASSSRTGTQYNE. The CDR3 reads in full as CASSSRTGTQYNEQFF. V is TRBV28 and J is TRBJ2-1, with D possibly TRBD1 on 6 matching bases. The CDR3 is cut off 3 residues early in the read; its end comes from the germline J gene. This CDR3 has 16 amino acids. Germline CDR1 MDHEN, CDR2 SYDVKM. With 4 bases removed from V and 4 bases from J, the gap between germline ends came to 17 bases. Drawing the rest from reference TRBV28 and TRBJ2-1, the complete variable domain is DVKVTQSSRYLVKRTGEKVFLECVQDMDHENMFWYRQDPGLGLRLIYFSYDVKMKEKGDIPEGYSVSREKKERFSLILESASTNQTSMYLCASSSRTGTQYNEQFFGPGTRLTVL.

Remarks on this clone: The CDR3 end falls 3 residues outside the read, so it is completed with the germline J gene. This rearrangement joins TRBV6-1 to TRBJ2-7; 7 nucleotides line up with TRBD2. CDR3 length: 15 residues. Unmatched junction bases numbered 6, after V lost 4 bases and J lost 0 bases. Germline V gives CDR1 MNHNS, CDR2 SASEGT. Partial CDR3 DNA: TGTGCCAGCAGTGGATCTAGCGGATTCTCCTACGAG. This gives the protein CASSGSSGFSYE. The entire CDR3 protein is CASSGSSGFSYEQYF.

As to this clone: The sequence runs out 3 residues before the end of the CDR3; the remainder is reconstructed from the germline J gene. This chain joins TRBV7-8 and TRBJ1-2; the match to TRBD1 covers 11 bases. The germline V gene encodes CDR1 SGHVS and CDR2 FQNEAQ. This CDR3 spans 14 amino acids. CDR3 sequence reads: CASSAGTGGLDYTF. CDR3 DNA (partial): TGTGCCAGCAGCGCCGGGACAGGGGGGTTGGAC.

Concerning this clone: The read finishes 3 residues shy of the CDR3 end, and the germline J gene is used to complete it. J is TRBJ2-1 and V is TRBV29-1; no clear D gene. The CDR3 runs to 12 residues. V was clipped by 1 base and J by 8 bases, with 9 bases between them. Germline assignment: CDR1 SQVTM and CDR2 ANQGSEA. The CDR3 sequence is CSVEGPADEQFF. The sequenced CDR3 bases are TGCAGCGTTGAAGGCCCGGCGGATGAG.

As regards this clone: The sequence runs out 3 residues before the end of the CDR3; the remainder is reconstructed from the germline J gene. The rearrangement links TRBV30 to TRBJ1-1; D is undetermined. The germline V gene encodes CDR1 GTSNPN and CDR2 SVGIG (reference sequence). The CDR3 totals 13 residues. V was clipped by 0 bases and J by 1 base, with 6 bases between them. The CDR3 sequence is CAWSVPGNTEAFF. CDR3 bases read: TGTGCCTGGAGTGTACCCGGGAACACTGAA.

The sequenced part of the CDR3 DNA is TGTGCCAGTAGTATAGTCCCTAGCGGCTACAATGAG. Translating gives CASSIVPSGYNE. From start to end, the CDR3 is CASSIVPSGYNEQFF. The chain carries TRBV19 and TRBJ2-1, with TRBD2 identical over 7 bases. The DNA ends 3 residues before the CDR3 does, and the rest of the CDR3 is filled in from the germline J gene. Per germline, CDR1 LNHDA and CDR2 SQIVND (reference sequence). The CDR3 has 15 residues. J was trimmed by 3 bases and V by 1 base; bases with no gene match: 3.

CDR3 DNA, as far as it was read: TGCAGCGTTGAATTGCTAGCGGGAGTCCCAGATACG. Protein product: CSVELLAGVPDT. The full CDR3 sequence reads CSVELLAGVPDTQYF. J is TRBJ2-3 and V is TRBV29-1; TRBD2 matches 10 bases. The missing CDR3 end, 3 residues past where the read stops, is filled in from the germline J gene. The V segment lost 2 bases and the J segment 4 bases; nucleotides outside the gene matches: 6. Germline V gene lookup returns CDR1 SQVTM and CDR2 ANQGSEA. CDR3 length: 15 amino acids.

Notes on this clone: The read terminates 3 residues ahead of where the CDR3 ends, so the germline J gene completes it. The genes are TRBV3-1 (or the pseudogene TRBV3-2) and TRBJ2-3; 7 nucleotides agree with TRBD2. The CDR3 totals 16 residues. Germline values: CDR1 LGHDT, CDR2 YNNKEL (reference sequence). The ends lost 3 bases at V and 4 bases at J; junction bases unmatched: 10. CDR3 protein: CASSHRGLDLPDTQYF. The DNA read from the CDR3 is TGTGCCAGCAGCCACCGCGGACTAGATCTACCAGATACG.